One sample yielded the 22 T cell receptor beta chains listed below, sequenced in a study of blood T cell repertoires in COVID-19. The table came from immunoSEQ multiplex PCR; TCRdb's copy has only in-frame clones and leaves some out. Among 70,000 or so clones listed, 85% to 90% were seen once. The material sequenced was peripheral blood. The source of these receptors is a woman of 80 years or more with active COVID-19.

The V gene is TRBV19, the J gene TRBJ2-1, with D possibly being TRBD2 (5 bases). This CDR3 is 14 amino acids long. V was cut by 5 bases and J by 5 bases, with 13 bases left in between. Germline CDR1 LNHDA, CDR2 SQIVND (reference sequence). In DNA, the CDR3 is TGTGCCAGTAGTGCCAAGGACTTTAACAATGAGCAGTTCTTC. Translated, it gives CASSAKDFNNEQFF.

The table lists this clone with a few counts. The chain is built from TRBV6-5 and TRBJ2-6; D possibly corresponds to TRBD2 (5 bases). This CDR3 has 16 residues. Trimming left V 2 bases short and J 2 bases short, with 10 bases between. From germline, CDR1 is MNHEY and CDR2 SVGAGI. The CDR3 bases are TGTGCCAGCAGTTACGCGGGCCGGACTGGGGCCAACGTCCTGACTTTC. As protein: CASSYAGRTGANVLTF.

This clone has just one count. This rearrangement joins TRBV28 to TRBJ2-3, with unresolved D. CDR3 length: 16 amino acids. Germline CDR1 and CDR2: MDHEN and SYDVKM. The ends were cut back, 3 bases at V and 0 bases at J, with 13 bases in the middle. This chain's CDR3 is CASSLATTESTDTQYF. In DNA, the CDR3 is TGTGCCAGCAGTTTGGCGACAACAGAGAGCACAGATACGCAGTATTTT.

The CDR3 DNA is TGTGCCTGGAGTGTACGGCGGCCCTATAATTCACCCCTCCACTTT. This sequence encodes CAWSVRRPYNSPLHF. The chain joins TRBV30 to TRBJ1-6; the D is unclear. CDR1 and CDR2 from the germline V gene are GTSNPN and SVGIG (reference sequence). This CDR3 spans 15 amino acids. Trimming shortened V by 0 bases and J by 2 bases, and 8 bases separated the two germline ends.

This chain connects TRBV27 to TRBJ2-7, with D possibly being TRBD1 (5 bases). CDR1 and CDR2 (germline): MNHEY, SMNVEV (reference sequence). With 0 bases removed from V and 0 bases from J, the gap between germline ends came to 9 bases. The CDR3 consists of 15 residues. In DNA, the CDR3 is TGTGCCAGCAGTTTATCAATAGGGGCCTCCTACGAGCAGTACTTC. The encoded protein is CASSLSIGASYEQYF.

The rearrangement links TRBV5-1 to TRBJ1-2; TRBD1 matches at 9 bases. The CDR3 runs 15 residues. Germline V gene data show CDR1 as SGHRS and CDR2 as YFSETQ. V was clipped by 2 bases and J by 4 bases; unmatched bases: 6. The CDR3, as DNA: TGCGCCAGCAGCTTCACTGACAGGGGGGTCTATGGCTACACCTTC. Its translation: CASSFTDRGVYGYTF.

Only one count was recorded for this clone. V usage is TRBV2 and J usage is TRBJ2-1; TRBD2 matches 7 bases. CDR3 length equals 18 residues. The germline V gene has CDR1 SNHLY and CDR2 FYNNEI. V lost 6 bases and J lost 6; bases outside the gene matches: 20. The CDR3 sequence is CASSKPAGTTISFNEQFF. The CDR3, as DNA: TGTGCCAGCAGCAAACCCGCCGGGACTACTATTTCGTTCAATGAGCAGTTCTTC.

The V gene is TRBV10-3, the J gene TRBJ2-2; 10 bases are a match to TRBD2. The CDR3 spans 16 residues. V trimming: 0 bases; J trimming: 8 bases; junction bases outside the gene matches: 6. In germline, CDR1 is ENHRY, CDR2 SYGVKD. The CDR3 sequence is CAISESTLAGAGELFF. The CDR3, as DNA: TGTGCCATCAGTGAGTCTACGCTAGCGGGAGCGGGGGAGCTGTTTTTT.

The sample holds a few counts of this clone. CDR3 residues: CASSPGQGIYEQYF. Written as DNA, the CDR3 is TGCGCCAGCAGCCCCGGACAGGGAATCTACGAGCAGTACTTC. The chain employs TRBV5-1 and TRBJ2-7; 8 bases match TRBD1. The germline V gene encodes CDR1 SGHRS and CDR2 YFSETQ. CDR3 length equals 14 residues. Germline trimming cut 4 bases from V and 3 bases from J; bases unmatched to any gene: 6.

The chain couples TRBV24-1 to TRBJ2-3; a possible D gene is TRBD1 (6 bases). The CDR3 runs to 15 residues. CDR1 is KGHDR and CDR2 is SFDVKD in the germline V gene. V was clipped by 0 bases and J by 3 bases, with 9 bases between them. The CDR3 coding sequence is TGTGCCACCAGTGATTTGGGGCAGGGGACAGATACGCAGTATTTT. It yields the protein CATSDLGQGTDTQYF.

The DNA for the CDR3 is TGTGCCAGCAGCTTAGGGGGCGCCACTGAAGCTTTCTTT. Protein: CASSLGGATEAFF. The chain employs TRBV5-4 and TRBJ1-1; 7 nucleotides match TRBD1. V shed 2 bases, J shed 4 bases, and the junction held 2 bases outside the gene matches. This CDR3 is 13 amino acids long. Germline V CDR1 and CDR2: SGHNT, YYREEE (reference sequence).

This chain uses TRBV24-1 with TRBJ2-3, with D perhaps TRBD1 (6 bases). Deletions cut 2 bases from V and 7 bases from J, with 18 bases between. This CDR3 comprises 16 residues. Germline loops: CDR1 KGHDR, CDR2 SFDVKD. The DNA of the CDR3 is TGTGCCACCAGTGATTCCGGACAGTTCCTGAGTAATACGCAGTATTTT. Its protein is CATSDSGQFLSNTQYF.

This clone has a single count. This chain links TRBV4-1 with TRBJ2-2, with TRBD1 as a possible D gene (5 bases). The V end lost 2 bases, the J end lost 3 bases, and 25 bases lay between the germline ends. This CDR3 is built from 20 residues. Germline CDR1 MGHRA, CDR2 YSYEKL. The CDR3 nucleotides are TGCGCCAGCAGCCAATCAATAAGTCAGGGCCTCCCCCCTTACACCGGGGAGCTGTTTTTT. Amino acid sequence: CASSQSISQGLPPYTGELFF.

The V call is TRBV29-1, the J call TRBJ2-5, with 7 bases identical to TRBD2. CDR3 length: 13 amino acids. J gave up 2 bases and V 4 bases, and 4 bases lay outside the gene matches. CDR1 is SQVTM and CDR2 is ANQGSEA in the germline V gene. The chain's CDR3 is CSVALAVQETQYF. In nucleotides, the CDR3 is TGCAGCGTTGCGCTAGCGGTACAAGAGACCCAGTACTTC.

J is TRBJ1-1 and V is TRBV5-5; D unresolved. Trimming removed 1 base from V and 1 base from J, with 8 bases in between. The length of the CDR3 is 14 residues. The germline V gene has CDR1 SGHKS and CDR2 YYEKEE (reference sequence). DNA for the CDR3: TGTGCCAGCAGCTTGTCTGTAGAGAACACTGAAGCTTTCTTT. It is translated as CASSLSVENTEAFF.

The chain has TRBV5-1 and TRBJ2-5; D gene ambiguous. Trimming took 9 bases from V and 5 from J, leaving 11 bases between them. The CDR3 has 11 residues. The germline CDR1 and CDR2 sequences are SGHRS and YFSETQ. This chain's CDR3 is CAILEVETQYF. The CDR3 nucleotides are TGCGCCATCCTAGAGGTCGAGACCCAGTACTTC.

The V and J genes are TRBV18 and TRBJ1-2; 8 bases align to TRBD1. This CDR3 has 15 amino acids. Unmatched junction bases numbered 6, after V lost 0 bases and J lost 6 bases. CDR1 and CDR2 (germline): KGHSH, LQKENI. This CDR3 reads CASSPPTGQGDGYTF. CDR3 coding DNA: TGTGCCAGCTCACCACCAACTGGACAGGGTGATGGCTACACCTTC.

The rearrangement links TRBV5-8 to TRBJ2-3, with D possibly TRBD2 on 6 matching bases. Between the trimmed V and J ends, which lost 3 bases and 3 bases, there was a span of 17 bases. Germline V gene lookup returns CDR1 SGHTS and CDR2 YDEGEE. The CDR3 extends over 16 amino acids. DNA of the CDR3: TGTGCCAGCAGCTCGGGACTCGCCCCTTCTACAGATACGCAGTATTTT. Its protein product is CASSSGLAPSTDTQYF.

The genes are TRBV5-1 and TRBJ1-1; no firm D call. Germline-derived CDR1 and CDR2 are SGHRS and YFSETQ. V shed 0 bases and J shed 6 bases, with 12 bases lying between them. The CDR3 covers 14 residues. The CDR3 nucleotides read TGCGCCAGCAGCTTGGATGGCCCCAGGTCTGAAGCTTTCTTT. Amino acids: CASSLDGPRSEAFF.

The chain recombines TRBV20-1 with TRBJ2-5; 10 bases fit TRBD2. This CDR3 has 16 residues. Germline V CDR1 and CDR2: DFQATT, SNEGSKA (reference sequence). V gave up 3 bases and J gave up 0 bases; unmatched junction bases: 7. DNA of the CDR3: TGCAGTGCTAGTGTGGGGACTAGCGTGCACCAAGAGACCCAGTACTTC. Translation: CSASVGTSVHQETQYF.

The gene calls are TRBV12-3 or TRBV12-4 and TRBJ1-2, with TRBD1 matching over 11 bases. The CDR3 is made up of 13 amino acids. V dropped 8 bases and J dropped 5; count of bases not matched to a gene: 4. CDR3 DNA sequence: TGTGCCAGCCACCGGGACAGGGGGTATGGCTACACCTTC. Translating it yields CASHRDRGYGYTF.

The J gene is TRBJ1-2, the V gene TRBV6-5; TRBD1 matches 10 bases. The ends lost 6 bases at V and 7 bases at J; junction bases unmatched: 5. The CDR3 is 13 residues long. The germline CDR1 and CDR2 sequences are MNHEY and SVGAGI. CDR3: CASSRQGAAGYTF. In nucleotides, the CDR3 is TGTGCCAGCAGCCGACAGGGGGCTGCTGGCTACACCTTC.